This TCR beta chain comes out of a study of early T cells in non-severe SARS-CoV-2 infection. Points from the study as a whole: VDJdb-based annotation leaned toward anti-spike CD8 responses and missed private and CD4 specificities.

The CDR3 is made up of 13 amino acids. In germline, CDR1 is SGHRS, CDR2 YFSETQ. A single record per CDR3 protein comes from TCRdb applying MiXCR to the 5' RACE reads. The sample consists of 45,000 to 60,000 distinct CDR3 sequences, more than 7.5% of them appearing once. This clonotype showed up many times. The antigen is unknown. Germline is not matched at one junction end, which may reflect a read error. The rearrangement uses TRBV5-1 and TRBJ1-1; the D gene is possibly TRBD1 (6 bases). The clonotype originates from an adult who was a healthcare worker with PCR-confirmed SARS-CoV-2 infection or an uninfected control (not recorded which). Sequenced: whole blood. The CDR3 region has the DNA TGCGCCAGCAGCCCCAAGGGGGGCACTGAAGTTTTCTTT. Its protein is CASSPKGGTEVFF.